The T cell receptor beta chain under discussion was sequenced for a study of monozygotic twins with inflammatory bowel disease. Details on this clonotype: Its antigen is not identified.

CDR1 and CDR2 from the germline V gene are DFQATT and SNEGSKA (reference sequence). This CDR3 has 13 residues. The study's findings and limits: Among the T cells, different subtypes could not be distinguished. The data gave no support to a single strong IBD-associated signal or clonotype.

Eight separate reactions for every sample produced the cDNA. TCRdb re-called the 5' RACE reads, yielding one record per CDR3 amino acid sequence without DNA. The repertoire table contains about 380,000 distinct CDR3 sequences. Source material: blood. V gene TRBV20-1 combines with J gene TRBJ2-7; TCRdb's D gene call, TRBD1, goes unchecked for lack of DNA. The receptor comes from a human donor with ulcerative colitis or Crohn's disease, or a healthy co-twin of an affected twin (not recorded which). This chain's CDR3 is CSAPHRATYEQYF.